Listed here are 25 T cell receptor beta chains from one sample, sequenced in a study of control samples from healthy donors and cancer patients. Assay: immunoSEQ multiplex PCR; the TCRdb copy retains only in-frame clones and omits some. The table shows roughly 130,000 clones, with 80% to 95% occurring only once. Sequences were obtained from blood. All receptors come from a man aged 18 to 35 in good health.

The V and J genes are TRBV2 and TRBJ2-3; 10 nucleotides line up with TRBD1. Per germline, CDR1 SNHLY and CDR2 FYNNEI. The CDR3 contains 15 residues. J gave up 1 base and V 5 bases, and 3 bases lay outside the gene matches. The CDR3 here is CASSPGTGGTDTQYF. The DNA for the CDR3 is TGTGCCAGCAGTCCCGGGACAGGGGGCACAGATACGCAGTATTTT.

V gene TRBV30 combines with J gene TRBJ2-7, with TRBD2 matching over 8 bases. The length of the CDR3 is 14 residues. The V gene end was trimmed by 3 bases and the J gene end by 9 bases; junction bases not matched to a gene: 13. CDR1 is GTSNPN, CDR2 SVGIG, per germline (reference sequence). CDR3 sequence (DNA): TGTGCCTGGAGCCATCTTCGGGGGGGACGAGGGCAGTACTTC. Residues: CAWSHLRGGRGQYF.

The V and J genes are TRBV6-1 and TRBJ2-7; TRBD1 is a possible D gene (5 bases). The V and J ends lost 1 base and 3 bases respectively, with 7 bases between them. Germline loops: CDR1 MNHNS, CDR2 SASEGT. This CDR3 region has 13 residues. The CDR3 DNA sequence: TGTGCCAGCAGTGAAGGGGGCAGCTACGAGCAGTACTTC. Residues: CASSEGGSYEQYF.

J is TRBJ1-6 and V is TRBV18, with TRBD1 as a possible D gene (5 bases). Germline CDR1 KGHSH, CDR2 LQKENI. The CDR3 is 17 amino acids. V lost 2 bases and J 3 bases, leaving 14 bases between the germline ends. The CDR3 protein is CASSPFSRAFYNSPLHF. In nucleotides, the CDR3 is TGTGCCAGCTCACCATTCAGCAGGGCTTTCTATAATTCACCCCTCCACTTT.

CDR3 coding DNA: TGTGCCAGCAGTGACGGCACTGAAGCTTTCTTT. Translating gives CASSDGTEAFF. The J gene is TRBJ1-1, the V gene TRBV6-4; D remains ambiguous. Trimming took 2 bases from V and 4 from J, leaving 2 bases between them. The CDR3 has 11 residues. Germline V gene sequence: CDR1 MRHNA, CDR2 SNTAGT.

This chain joins TRBV7-9 and TRBJ1-1, with a possible D match to TRBD1 (5 bases). The CDR3 is made up of 14 amino acids. Germline CDR1 and CDR2: SEHNR and FQNEAQ (reference sequence). V lost 1 base and J 0 bases, leaving 6 bases between the germline ends. DNA for the CDR3: TGTGCCAGCAGCTTAGGGGGCATGAACACTGAAGCTTTCTTT. As protein: CASSLGGMNTEAFF.

This clone occurred once. The V and J genes are TRBV7-9 and TRBJ2-5; 7 bases map to TRBD1. Germline CDR1 reads SEHNR; CDR2 reads FQNEAQ (reference sequence). After removal of 2 bases from V and 4 bases from J, the junction contained 7 bases not matched to a gene. The CDR3 totals 15 residues. DNA of the CDR3: TGTGCCAGCAGCTTAATAGGCGCAGGGGGAGAGACCCAGTACTTC. The encoded protein is CASSLIGAGGETQYF.

The CDR3 here is CASSQEADLRQFF. In DNA form, the CDR3 reads TGCGCCAGCAGCCAAGAGGCGGACCTTAGGCAGTTCTTC. V gene TRBV4-1 combines with J gene TRBJ2-1; D ambiguous. Trimming shortened V by 0 bases and J by 12 bases, and 12 bases separated the two germline ends. Germline V gives CDR1 MGHRA, CDR2 YSYEKL. The CDR3 totals 13 residues.

The chain carries TRBV19 and TRBJ1-2; D is unclear. V shed 7 bases and J shed 4 bases, with 25 bases lying between them. Germline values: CDR1 LNHDA, CDR2 SQIVND (reference sequence). The CDR3 has 17 residues. The CDR3 here is CASTSTSWARTSYGYTF. The CDR3 nucleotides are TGTGCCAGTACTTCGACGTCTTGGGCGCGAACTAGCTATGGCTACACCTTC. Drawing the rest from reference TRBV19 and TRBJ1-2, the complete variable domain is DGGITQSPKYLFRKEGQNVTLSCEQNLNHDAMYWYRQDPGQGLRLIYYSQIVNDFQKGDIAEGYSVSREKKESFPLTVTSAQKNPTAFYLCASTSTSWARTSYGYTFGSGTRLTVV.

V is TRBV7-2 and J is TRBJ1-3, with 7 bases fitting TRBD1. Germline V gene data show CDR1 as SGHTA and CDR2 as FQGNSA. V lost 6 bases to trimming and J lost 4 bases; unmatched junction nucleotides: 9. The CDR3 totals 15 residues. In nucleotides, the CDR3 is TGTGCCAGCAGTTTGAACAGGGGACGCGGAAACACCATATATTTT. Residues: CASSLNRGRGNTIYF.

This rearrangement joins TRBV5-1 to TRBJ2-3, with TRBD1 as a possible D gene (6 bases). Trimming left V 2 bases short and J 0 bases short, with 16 bases between. The CDR3 contains 17 residues. Germline CDR1 is SGHRS and CDR2 is YFSETQ. The CDR3 region has the DNA TGCGCCAGCAGCTTCATCCCTACAGGGATTAGCACAGATACGCAGTATTTT. This gives the protein CASSFIPTGISTDTQYF.

The rearrangement uses TRBV4-2 and TRBJ2-3; the D is unclear. The CDR3 sequence is 13 residues long. Per germline, CDR1 LGHNA and CDR2 YNFKEQ. V shed 1 base and J shed 6 bases, with 8 bases lying between them. In DNA, the CDR3 is TGTGCCAGCAGCCAAGGGGTTGGGGATACGCAGTATTTT. Its translation: CASSQGVGDTQYF.

This sequence joins TRBV9 and TRBJ1-4, with D unclear. The CDR3 spans 15 residues. V lost 0 bases to trimming and J lost 2 bases, with 8 bases between them. Germline-derived CDR1 and CDR2 are SGDLS and YYNGEE. The CDR3 sequence: CASSVEGATNEKLFF. The CDR3 DNA is TGTGCCAGCAGCGTAGAGGGTGCCACTAATGAAAAACTGTTTTTT.

In nucleotides, the CDR3 is TGTGCCAGCAGTGCTCGGGACAGGGTGAACACCGGGGAGCTGTTTTTT. It yields the protein CASSARDRVNTGELFF. The rearrangement joins TRBV25-1 to TRBJ2-2; 9 bases are shared with TRBD1. The CDR3 totals 16 residues. Germline V CDR1 and CDR2: MGHDK, SYGVNS. Trimming at V came to 4 bases and at J to 1 base, leaving 4 bases not matched to a gene.

The chain uses TRBV6-5 and TRBJ2-2, with TRBD2 as a possible D gene (5 bases). CDR1 is MNHEY, CDR2 SVGAGI, per germline. Trimming removed 2 bases at V and 2 bases at J, with 9 bases between. The CDR3 loop spans 15 amino acids. The CDR3 here is CASSYRGYNTGELFF. The CDR3 DNA reads TGTGCCAGCAGTTACCGAGGGTATAACACCGGGGAGCTGTTTTTT.

This chain connects TRBV4-1 to TRBJ2-3, with D possibly TRBD1 on 6 matching bases. The CDR3 length is 16 residues. V shed 2 bases and J shed 2 bases, with 14 bases lying between them. The germline gives CDR1 MGHRA, CDR2 YSYEKL. CDR3 region: CASSQPWTASTDTQYF. The CDR3 nucleotides are TGCGCCAGCAGCCAACCGTGGACAGCCTCCACAGATACGCAGTATTTT.

V is TRBV13 and J is TRBJ1-1; D perhaps matches TRBD1 (6 bases). This CDR3 has 15 residues. V was shortened by 4 bases and J by 1 base, with 13 bases between the two germline ends. In germline, CDR1 is PRHDT, CDR2 FYEKMQ (reference sequence). DNA for the CDR3: TGTGCCAGCAGCTGGAACAGGGTATCGAACACTGAAGCTTTCTTT. Protein: CASSWNRVSNTEAFF.

The gene calls are TRBV12-3 or TRBV12-4 and TRBJ1-4; D unclear. The V gene lost 6 bases and the J gene lost 1 base, with 6 bases spanning the gap. The CDR3 totals 13 residues. The CDR3 nucleotides are TGTGCCAGCAGACGGGGAACTAATGAAAAACTGTTTTTT. Residues: CASRRGTNEKLFF.

The chain is built from TRBV5-6 and TRBJ2-3; 7 nucleotides align to TRBD2. Trimming at V came to 0 bases and at J to 0 bases, leaving 4 bases not matched to a gene. Germline V gene data show CDR1 as SGHDT and CDR2 as YYEEEE. The CDR3 sequence is 16 residues long. The CDR3 spells CASSLARRGSTDTQYF. The CDR3 region has the DNA TGTGCCAGCAGCTTGGCGAGGCGGGGGAGCACAGATACGCAGTATTTT.

This clone was detected only once. The chain links TRBV6-5 to TRBJ1-3; D is undetermined. Deletions cut 6 bases from V and 0 bases from J, with 12 bases between. CDR1 and CDR2 from the germline V gene are MNHEY and SVGAGI. CDR3 size: 15 residues. The CDR3 is CASRSAGSSGNTIYF. In DNA, the CDR3 is TGTGCCAGCAGATCCGCGGGGAGCTCTGGAAACACCATATATTTT.

The chain couples TRBV19 to TRBJ1-1; tentatively, D is TRBD1 (5 bases). Trimming shortened V by 9 bases and J by 0 bases, and 14 bases separated the two germline ends. CDR3 length equals 14 residues. Germline loops: CDR1 LNHDA, CDR2 SQIVND (reference sequence). CDR3 loop: CASSRDSLNTEAFF. Written as DNA, the CDR3 is TGTGCCAGCTCCCGTGACAGCTTGAACACTGAAGCTTTCTTT. Full variable domain (missing parts from reference TRBV19 and TRBJ1-1): DGGITQSPKYLFRKEGQNVTLSCEQNLNHDAMYWYRQDPGQGLRLIYYSQIVNDFQKGDIAEGYSVSREKKESFPLTVTSAQKNPTAFYLCASSRDSLNTEAFFGQGTRLTVV.

The chain joins TRBV5-1 to TRBJ2-1; no firm D call. The CDR3 has 15 residues. The germline CDR1 and CDR2 sequences are SGHRS and YFSETQ. V was clipped by 4 bases and J by 3 bases, with 14 bases between them. CDR3 DNA sequence: TGCGCCAGCAGCCGGGTGGACCGACACTACAATGAGCAGTTCTTC. This gives the protein CASSRVDRHYNEQFF.

The chain has TRBV10-3 and TRBJ1-1; D call uncertain. CDR3 length: 14 amino acids. Germline V gene lookup returns CDR1 ENHRY and CDR2 SYGVKD. Trimming shortened V by 3 bases and J by 4 bases, and 12 bases separated the two germline ends. As DNA, the CDR3 is TGTGCCATCAGTGACCCTATTAGTTCCACTGAAGCTTTCTTT. Translating gives CAISDPISSTEAFF.

The chain is built from TRBV5-1 and TRBJ1-1; 10 bases fit TRBD1. The CDR3 runs 12 residues. CDR1 SGHRS and CDR2 YFSETQ come from the germline V gene. The junction had 2 bases not matched to a gene; V was cut back by 4 bases and J by 8 bases. CDR3 bases: TGCGCCAGCAGCGAGGGACAGGGGGAAGCTTTCTTT. It codes for CASSEGQGEAFF.

A single count supports this clone. This chain joins TRBV4-1 and TRBJ2-1, with 9 bases that match TRBD2. V trimming: 1 base; J trimming: 8 bases; junction bases outside the gene matches: 9. The CDR3 consists of 16 residues. Germline loops: CDR1 MGHRA, CDR2 YSYEKL. The CDR3 protein is CASSQGAQRGEDEQFF. The CDR3 DNA sequence: TGCGCCAGCAGCCAAGGGGCCCAGCGGGGGGAAGATGAGCAGTTCTTC.